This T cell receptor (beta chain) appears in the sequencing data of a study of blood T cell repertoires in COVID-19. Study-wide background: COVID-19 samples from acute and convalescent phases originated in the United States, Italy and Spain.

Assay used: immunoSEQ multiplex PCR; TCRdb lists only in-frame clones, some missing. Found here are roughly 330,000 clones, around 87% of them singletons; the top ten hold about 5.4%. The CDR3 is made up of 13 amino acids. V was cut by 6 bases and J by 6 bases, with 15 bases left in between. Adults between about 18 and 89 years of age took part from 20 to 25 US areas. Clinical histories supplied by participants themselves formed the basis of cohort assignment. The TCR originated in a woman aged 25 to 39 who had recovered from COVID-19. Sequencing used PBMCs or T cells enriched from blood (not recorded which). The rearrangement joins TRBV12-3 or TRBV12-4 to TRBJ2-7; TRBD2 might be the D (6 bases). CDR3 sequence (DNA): TGTGCCAGCAGCTCCACCTTGCGGGGCGAGCAGTACTTC. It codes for CASSSTLRGEQYF.